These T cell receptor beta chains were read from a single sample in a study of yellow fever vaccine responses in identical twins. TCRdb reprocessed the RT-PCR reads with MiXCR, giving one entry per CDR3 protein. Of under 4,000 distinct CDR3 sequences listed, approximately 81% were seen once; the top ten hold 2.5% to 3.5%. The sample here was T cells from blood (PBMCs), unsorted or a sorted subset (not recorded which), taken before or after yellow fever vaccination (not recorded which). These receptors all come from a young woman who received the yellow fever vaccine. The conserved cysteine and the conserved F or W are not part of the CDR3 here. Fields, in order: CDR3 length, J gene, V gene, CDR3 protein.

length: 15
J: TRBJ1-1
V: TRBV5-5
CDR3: ASSLAGRERLGPEAF

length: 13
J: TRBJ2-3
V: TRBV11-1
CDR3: ASSFRAGGTDTQY

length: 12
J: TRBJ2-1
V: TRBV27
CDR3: TSSLLNGSAEQF

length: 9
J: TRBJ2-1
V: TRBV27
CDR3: ASIGGTGEF

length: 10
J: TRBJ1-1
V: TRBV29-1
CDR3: SVDEGNTEAF

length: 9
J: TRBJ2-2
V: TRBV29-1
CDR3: SGGQTGELF

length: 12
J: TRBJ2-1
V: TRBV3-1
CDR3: ASRPEGLSDEQF

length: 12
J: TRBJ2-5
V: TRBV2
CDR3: ASRNRTPQETQY

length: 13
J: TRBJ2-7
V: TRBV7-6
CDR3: ASSLASSGLYEQY

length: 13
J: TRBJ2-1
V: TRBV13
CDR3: ASTRTDRGSGEQF

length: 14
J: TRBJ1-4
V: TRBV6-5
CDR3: ASSYSPRGLGEKLF

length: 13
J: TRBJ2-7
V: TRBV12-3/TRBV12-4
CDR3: ASSLTAVGSYEQY

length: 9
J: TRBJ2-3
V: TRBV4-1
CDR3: ASRQVDTQY

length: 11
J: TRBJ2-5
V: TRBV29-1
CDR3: SVESLAGETQY

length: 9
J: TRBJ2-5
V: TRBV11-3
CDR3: ASSSGTPQY

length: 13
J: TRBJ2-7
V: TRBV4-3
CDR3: ASSQGWGQGYEQY

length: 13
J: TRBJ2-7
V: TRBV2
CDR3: ASRDGTSGYNEQY

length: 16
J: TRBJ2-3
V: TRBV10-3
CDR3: AISEPPGGGPNTDTQY